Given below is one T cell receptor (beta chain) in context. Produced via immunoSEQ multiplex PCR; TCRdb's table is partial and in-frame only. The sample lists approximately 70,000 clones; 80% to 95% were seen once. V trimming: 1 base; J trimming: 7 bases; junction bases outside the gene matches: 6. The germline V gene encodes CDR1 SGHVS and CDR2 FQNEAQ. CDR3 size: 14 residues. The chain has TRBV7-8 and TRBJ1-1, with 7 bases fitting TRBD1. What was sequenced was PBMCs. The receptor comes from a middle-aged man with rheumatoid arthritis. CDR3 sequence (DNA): TGTGCCAGCAGCTTAGGGGGGGCAGGGGGTGAAGCTTTCTTT. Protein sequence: CASSLGGAGGEAFF. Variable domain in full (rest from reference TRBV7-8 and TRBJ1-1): GAGVSQSPRYKVAKRGQDVALRCDPISGHVSLFWYQQALGQGPEFLTYFQNEAQLDKSGLPSDRFFAERPEGSVSTLKIQRTQQEDSAVYLCASSLGGAGGEAFFGQGTRLTVV.